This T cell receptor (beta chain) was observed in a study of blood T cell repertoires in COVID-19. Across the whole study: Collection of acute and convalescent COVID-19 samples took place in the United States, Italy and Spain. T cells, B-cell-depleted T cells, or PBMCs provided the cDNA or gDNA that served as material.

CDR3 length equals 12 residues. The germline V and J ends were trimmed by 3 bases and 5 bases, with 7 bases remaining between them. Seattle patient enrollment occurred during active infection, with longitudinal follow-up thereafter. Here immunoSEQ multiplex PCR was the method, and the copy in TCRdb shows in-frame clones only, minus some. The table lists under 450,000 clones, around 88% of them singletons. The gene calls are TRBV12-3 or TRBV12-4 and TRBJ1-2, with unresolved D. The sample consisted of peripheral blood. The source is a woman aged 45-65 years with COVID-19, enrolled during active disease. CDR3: CASSLEGYGYTF. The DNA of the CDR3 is TGTGCCAGCAGTTTGGAGGGTTATGGCTACACCTTC.